Below, 11 T cell receptor beta chains from the same sample are listed, as sequenced in a study of T cells after yellow fever vaccination. From the 5' RACE reads, TCRdb called clonotypes with MiXCR, one entry per CDR3 protein. The table lists about 320,000 distinct CDR3 sequences, about 4.5% of them singletons, with roughly a fifth in the top ten. This material consisted of PBMCs, taken 15 days after the yellow fever booster vaccination. The receptors come from a man aged 18-30 years who received the YFV17D yellow fever vaccine.

This clonotype occurred many times. This rearrangement joins TRBV7-2 to TRBJ2-7; 8 bases fit TRBD2. V lost 4 bases and J lost 6; bases outside the gene matches: 5. The CDR3 is made up of 13 amino acids. In germline, CDR1 is SGHTA, CDR2 FQGNSA. CDR3 amino acids: CASSSRAGVEQYV. The CDR3 DNA is TGTGCCAGCAGCTCCCGAGCGGGGGTCGAGCAGTACGTC.

This clonotype was observed a handful of times. This chain links TRBV7-2 with TRBJ2-2; TRBD1 might be the D (6 bases). Trimming took 1 base from V and 7 from J, leaving 19 bases between them. The CDR3 runs 17 residues. Germline V gives CDR1 SGHTA, CDR2 FQGNSA. CDR3 nucleotide sequence: TGTGCCAGCAGCTTAGAGGTTGCAGGGGTCGGCAGCGGGGAGCTGTTTTTT. Its protein is CASSLEVAGVGSGELFF.

This clonotype appeared many times. The chain couples TRBV5-1 to TRBJ1-5, with D unresolved. The CDR3 sequence is 14 residues long. V was trimmed by 1 base and J by 3 bases, leaving 8 bases between them. The V gene's germline CDR1 is SGHRS and CDR2 YFSETQ. The CDR3 sequence: CASSLYGDNQPQHF. The DNA for the CDR3 is TGCGCCAGCAGCTTGTACGGTGACAATCAGCCCCAGCATTTT.

About this clonotype itself: A read error is possible here, since a much larger clone lies one base away. The DNA for the CDR3 is TGTGCCAGCAGTTTTGGTCAGGGAAGATATGGCTACACCTTC. This gives the protein CASSFGQGRYGYTF. The rearrangement joins TRBV12-3 or TRBV12-4 to TRBJ1-2; D is possibly TRBD1 (5 bases). The CDR3 runs 14 residues. V was cut by 3 bases and J by 5 bases, with 13 bases left in between.

The CDR3 DNA reads TGCGCCAGCAGCTTGTTCCGGGACGAGCAGTACTTC. Translated: CASSLFRDEQYF. The chain uses TRBV5-1 and TRBJ2-7, with D unclear. Trimming took 1 base from V and 5 from J, leaving 7 bases between them. In germline, CDR1 is SGHRS, CDR2 YFSETQ. The CDR3 runs to 12 residues.

This clonotype was seen repeatedly, ten times or more. The V call is TRBV7-2, the J call TRBJ1-1; D is unresolved. V was pared by 4 bases and J by 6 bases, with 21 bases between. CDR3 size: 16 residues. Germline-derived CDR1 and CDR2 are SGHTA and FQGNSA. DNA of the CDR3: TGTGCCAGCAGCTCGTCTTCGAGACGCACAGAAGCTGAAGCTTTCTTT. As protein: CASSSSSRRTEAEAFF.

V gene TRBV5-1 combines with J gene TRBJ2-3, with 8 positions matching TRBD1. Per the germline V gene, CDR1 is SGHRS and CDR2 is YFSETQ. The CDR3 extends over 20 amino acids. V shed 1 base, J shed 6 bases, and the junction held 22 bases outside the gene matches. For the CDR3, the DNA is TGCGCCAGCAGCTTGTCCCGGACAGGGTCGGTCTTGCGTGTTTGGGATACGCAGTATTTT. This encodes CASSLSRTGSVLRVWDTQYF.

This clonotype was counted a few times. The chain links TRBV9 to TRBJ2-7; D unresolved. The ends were cut back, 6 bases at V and 4 bases at J, with 20 bases in the middle. Germline CDR1 SGDLS, CDR2 YYNGEE. The CDR3 has 15 residues. CDR3 protein: CASTPADFLGYEQYF. For the CDR3, the DNA is TGTGCCAGCACCCCTGCAGACTTTCTGGGATACGAGCAGTACTTC.

The table lists this clonotype with many counts. The chain combines TRBV12-3 or TRBV12-4 with TRBJ1-1; TRBD1 might be the D (6 bases). Trimming removed 8 bases from V and 4 bases from J, with 17 bases in between. The CDR3 has 14 amino acids. CDR3 bases: TGTGCCAGCTTCACGATGGTCAGGGGCACTGAAGCTTTCTTT. Protein product: CASFTMVRGTEAFF.

V and J are TRBV3-1 and TRBJ1-2, with D perhaps TRBD1 (5 bases). This CDR3 is built from 15 residues. Trimming shortened V by 4 bases and J by 2 bases, and 14 bases separated the two germline ends. Germline V gene data show CDR1 as LGHDT and CDR2 as YNNKEL (reference sequence). CDR3 amino acids: CASSPLRRENYGYTF. CDR3 coding DNA: TGTGCCAGCAGCCCATTACGCAGGGAAAACTATGGCTACACCTTC. The whole variable domain, remainder taken from reference TRBV3-1 and TRBJ1-2, is DTAVSQTPKYLVTQMGNDKSIKCEQNLGHDTMYWYKQDSKKFLKIMFSYNNKELIINETVPNRFSPKSPDKAHLNLHINSLELGDSAVYFCASSPLRRENYGYTFGSGTRLTVV.

This clonotype was counted ten times or more. V gene TRBV5-1 combines with J gene TRBJ2-1; 12 bases agree with TRBD2. CDR1 SGHRS and CDR2 YFSETQ come from the germline V gene. V was pared by 4 bases and J by 3 bases, with 5 bases of the junction left unmatched. The CDR3 consists of 16 residues. The CDR3 protein is CASSGTSGGYYNEQFF. CDR3 bases: TGCGCCAGCAGCGGAACTAGCGGGGGGTACTACAATGAGCAGTTCTTC.